A single sample gave rise to the 6 T cell receptor beta chains below, sequenced in a study of shared clonotypes between healthy human individuals. Sequenced by immunoSEQ multiplex PCR; TCRdb stores in-frame clones only, minus some. The repertoire includes roughly 2.5 million clones, 85% to 95% of them detected once, and under 0.15% sits in the top ten. Input material: naive CD4+ T cells sorted from blood. Described subset: CD45RA+ positively selected. The receptors originated from a man younger than 30 in good health.

This clone was seen just once. The chain employs TRBV28 and TRBJ1-4, with D unclear. Trimming took off 6 bases at V and 4 bases at J, with 6 bases between the two ends. The CDR3 runs 12 residues. Germline assignment: CDR1 MDHEN and CDR2 SYDVKM. This CDR3 reads CASRGYNEKLFF. CDR3 coding DNA: TGTGCCAGCAGGGGATATAATGAAAAACTGTTTTTT. The whole variable domain, remainder taken from reference TRBV28 and TRBJ1-4, is DVKVTQSSRYLVKRTGEKVFLECVQDMDHENMFWYRQDPGLGLRLIYFSYDVKMKEKGDIPEGYSVSREKKERFSLILESASTNQTSMYLCASRGYNEKLFFGSGTQLSVL.

The rearrangement joins TRBV6-6 to TRBJ1-1; D call uncertain. The CDR3 has 12 amino acids. The ends were cut back, 6 bases at V and 2 bases at J, with 7 bases in the middle. CDR1 and CDR2 (germline): MNHNY, SVGAGI (reference sequence). DNA for the CDR3: TGTGCCAGCAGCCATCCAAACACTGAAGCTTTCTTT. This codes for CASSHPNTEAFF.

This chain uses TRBV5-1 with TRBJ1-4; D unresolved. Germline values: CDR1 SGHRS, CDR2 YFSETQ. Trimming cost V 6 bases and J 4 bases, with 13 bases left between them. CDR3 length equals 14 residues. The DNA of the CDR3 is TGCGCCAGCACCTGGGGAGGCGGTAATGAAAAACTGTTTTTT. It specifies CASTWGGGNEKLFF.

The chain couples TRBV5-4 to TRBJ2-5; a weak D match, TRBD2 (6 bases). Trimming shortened V by 4 bases and J by 4 bases, and 17 bases separated the two germline ends. Looked up from germline, CDR1 is SGHNT and CDR2 is YYREEE (reference sequence). This CDR3 contains 15 residues. The CDR3 sequence: CASSVQTGVSETQYF. DNA of the CDR3: TGTGCCAGCAGCGTCCAGACGGGGGTATCAGAGACCCAGTACTTC.

The chain joins TRBV7-2 to TRBJ2-1; the D is unclear. Trimming pared 0 bases from V and 7 bases from J, leaving 4 bases between. The CDR3 is 12 amino acids. Germline assignment: CDR1 SGHTA and CDR2 FQGNSA. The CDR3 protein is CASSLAWNEQFF. DNA of the CDR3: TGTGCCAGCAGCTTAGCATGGAATGAGCAGTTCTTC. The full variable domain, rest sourced from reference TRBV7-2 and TRBJ2-1, is GAGVSQSPSNKVTEKGKDVELRCDPISGHTALYWYRQSLGQGLEFLIYFQGNSAPDKSGLPSDRFSAERTGGSVSTLTIQRTQQEDSAVYLCASSLAWNEQFFGPGTRLTVL.

The gene calls are TRBV19 and TRBJ2-3, with 7 nucleotides matching TRBD2. Germline V CDR1 and CDR2: LNHDA, SQIVND (reference sequence). V lost 7 bases and J lost 3; bases outside the gene matches: 13. CDR3 length equals 16 residues. CDR3 sequence (DNA): TGTGCCAGTACCAATTGGGGCGGGGGAGCTACAGATACGCAGTATTTT. Translating it yields CASTNWGGGATDTQYF.